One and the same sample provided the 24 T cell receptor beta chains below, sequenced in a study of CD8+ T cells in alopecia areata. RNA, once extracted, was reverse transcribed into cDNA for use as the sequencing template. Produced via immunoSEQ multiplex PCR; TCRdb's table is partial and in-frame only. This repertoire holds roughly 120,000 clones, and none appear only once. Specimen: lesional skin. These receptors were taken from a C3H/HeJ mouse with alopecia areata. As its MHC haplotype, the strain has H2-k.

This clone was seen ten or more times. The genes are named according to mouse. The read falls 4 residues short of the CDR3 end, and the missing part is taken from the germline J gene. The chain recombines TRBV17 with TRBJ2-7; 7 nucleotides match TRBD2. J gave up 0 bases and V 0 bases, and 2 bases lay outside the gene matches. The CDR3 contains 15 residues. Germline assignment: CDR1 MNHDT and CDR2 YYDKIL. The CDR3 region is CASSRDGGSSYEQYF. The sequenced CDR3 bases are TGTGCTAGCAGTAGAGATGGGGGGAGCTCCTAT.

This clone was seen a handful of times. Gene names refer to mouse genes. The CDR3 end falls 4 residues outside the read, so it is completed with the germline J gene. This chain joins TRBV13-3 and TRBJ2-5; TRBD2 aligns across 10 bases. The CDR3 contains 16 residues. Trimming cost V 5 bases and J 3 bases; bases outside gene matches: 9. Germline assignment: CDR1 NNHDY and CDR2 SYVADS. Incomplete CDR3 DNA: TGTGCCAGCAGGAATCAACCGGGACTGGGGCAAGAC. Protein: CASRNQPGLGQD. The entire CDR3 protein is CASRNQPGLGQDTQYF.

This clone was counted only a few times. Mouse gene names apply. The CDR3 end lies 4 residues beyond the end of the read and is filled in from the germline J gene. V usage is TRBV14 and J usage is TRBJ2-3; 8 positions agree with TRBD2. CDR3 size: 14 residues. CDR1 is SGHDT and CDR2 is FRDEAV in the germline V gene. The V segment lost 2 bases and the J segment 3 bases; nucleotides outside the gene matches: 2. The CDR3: CASSLRGGAETLYF. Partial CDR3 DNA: TGTGCCAGCAGTTTGAGGGGGGGCGCAGAA.

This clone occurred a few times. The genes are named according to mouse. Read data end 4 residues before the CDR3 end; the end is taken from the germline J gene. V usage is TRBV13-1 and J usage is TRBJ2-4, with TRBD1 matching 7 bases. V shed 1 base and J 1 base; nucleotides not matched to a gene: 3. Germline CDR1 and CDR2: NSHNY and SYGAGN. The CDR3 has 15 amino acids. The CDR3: CASSDLTGGQNTLYF. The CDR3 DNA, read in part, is TGTGCCAGCAGTGATTTAACAGGGGGTCAAAAC.

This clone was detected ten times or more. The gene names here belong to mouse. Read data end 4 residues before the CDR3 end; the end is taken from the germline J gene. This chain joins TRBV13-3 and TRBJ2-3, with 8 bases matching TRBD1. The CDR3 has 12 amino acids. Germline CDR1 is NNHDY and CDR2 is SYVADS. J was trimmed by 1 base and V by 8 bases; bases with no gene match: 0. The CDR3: CARDRGAETLYF. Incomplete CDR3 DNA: TGTGCCAGGGACAGGGGTGCAGAA.

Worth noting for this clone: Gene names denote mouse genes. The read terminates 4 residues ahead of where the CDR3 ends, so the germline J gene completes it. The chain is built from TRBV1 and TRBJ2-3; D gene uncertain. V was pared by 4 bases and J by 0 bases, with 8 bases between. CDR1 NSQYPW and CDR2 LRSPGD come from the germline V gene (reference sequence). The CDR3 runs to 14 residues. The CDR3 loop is CTCSEVGSAETLYF. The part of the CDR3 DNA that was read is TGCACCTGCAGTGAGGTCGGTAGTGCAGAA.

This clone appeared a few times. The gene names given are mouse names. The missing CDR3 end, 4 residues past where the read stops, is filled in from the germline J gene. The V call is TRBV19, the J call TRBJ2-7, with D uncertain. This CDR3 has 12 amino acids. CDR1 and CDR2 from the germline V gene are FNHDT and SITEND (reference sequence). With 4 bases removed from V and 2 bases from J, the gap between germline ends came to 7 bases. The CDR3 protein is CASSSTTYEQYF. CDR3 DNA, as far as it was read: TGTGCCAGCAGTTCTACAACCTAT.

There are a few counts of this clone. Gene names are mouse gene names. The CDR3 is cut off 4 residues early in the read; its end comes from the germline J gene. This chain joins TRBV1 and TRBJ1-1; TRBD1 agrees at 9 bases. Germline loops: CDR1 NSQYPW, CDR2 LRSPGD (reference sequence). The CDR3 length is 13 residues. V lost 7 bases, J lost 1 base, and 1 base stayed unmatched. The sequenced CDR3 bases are TGCACCTGCATGACAGGGGGAAACACA. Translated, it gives CTCMTGGNT. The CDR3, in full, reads CTCMTGGNTEVFF.

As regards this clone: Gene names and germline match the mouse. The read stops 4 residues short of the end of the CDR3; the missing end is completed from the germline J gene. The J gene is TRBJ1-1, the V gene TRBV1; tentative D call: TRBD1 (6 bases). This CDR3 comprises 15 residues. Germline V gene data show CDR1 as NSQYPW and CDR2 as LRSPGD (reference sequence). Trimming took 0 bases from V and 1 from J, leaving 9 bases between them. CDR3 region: CTCSADWTENTEVFF. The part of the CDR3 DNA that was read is TGCACCTGCAGTGCAGATTGGACAGAAAACACA.

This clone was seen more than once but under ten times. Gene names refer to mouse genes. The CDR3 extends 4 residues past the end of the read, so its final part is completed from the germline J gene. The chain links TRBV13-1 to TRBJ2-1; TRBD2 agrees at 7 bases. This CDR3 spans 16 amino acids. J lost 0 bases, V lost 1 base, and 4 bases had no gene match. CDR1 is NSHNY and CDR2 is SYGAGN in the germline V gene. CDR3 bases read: TGTGCCAGCAGTGATCTGGGGGACTATAACTATGCT. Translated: CASSDLGDYNYA. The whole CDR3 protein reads CASSDLGDYNYAEQFF.

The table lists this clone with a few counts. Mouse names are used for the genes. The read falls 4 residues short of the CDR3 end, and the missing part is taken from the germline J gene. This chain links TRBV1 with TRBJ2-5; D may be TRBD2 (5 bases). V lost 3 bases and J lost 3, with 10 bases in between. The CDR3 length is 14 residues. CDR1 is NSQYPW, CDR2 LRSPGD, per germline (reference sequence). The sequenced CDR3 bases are TGCACCTGCAGTGCCGCCTGGGATCAAGAC. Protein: CTCSAAWDQD. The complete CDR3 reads CTCSAAWDQDTQYF.

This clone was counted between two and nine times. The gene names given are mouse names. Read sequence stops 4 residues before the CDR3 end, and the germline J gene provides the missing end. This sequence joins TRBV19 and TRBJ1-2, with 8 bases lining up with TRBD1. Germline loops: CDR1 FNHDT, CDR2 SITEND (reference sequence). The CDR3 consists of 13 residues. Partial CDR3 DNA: TGTGCCAGCAGCCTAACCGACAGGGGC. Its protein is CASSLTDRG. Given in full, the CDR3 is CASSLTDRGDYTF. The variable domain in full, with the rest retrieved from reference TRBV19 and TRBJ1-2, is GGIITQTPKFLIGQEGQKLTLKCQQNFNHDTMYWYRQDSGKGLRLIYYSITENDLQKGDLSEGYDASREKKSSFSLTVTSAQKNEMAVFLCASSLTDRGDYTFGSGTRLLVI.

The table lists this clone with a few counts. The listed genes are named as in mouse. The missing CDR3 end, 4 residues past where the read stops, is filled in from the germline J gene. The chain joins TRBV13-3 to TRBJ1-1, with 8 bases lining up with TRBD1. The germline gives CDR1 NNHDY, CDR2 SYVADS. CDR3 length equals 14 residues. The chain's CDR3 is CASRIGQGGTEVFF. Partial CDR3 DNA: TGTGCCAGCAGGATCGGACAGGGAGGGACA.

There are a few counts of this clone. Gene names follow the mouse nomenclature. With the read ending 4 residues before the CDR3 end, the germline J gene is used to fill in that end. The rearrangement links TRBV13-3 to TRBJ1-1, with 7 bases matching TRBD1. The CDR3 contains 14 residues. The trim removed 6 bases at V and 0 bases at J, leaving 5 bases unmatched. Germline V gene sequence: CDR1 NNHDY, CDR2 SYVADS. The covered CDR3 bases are TGTGCCAGCACCACGGACAGGACAAACACA. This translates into CASTTDRTNT. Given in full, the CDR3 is CASTTDRTNTEVFF.

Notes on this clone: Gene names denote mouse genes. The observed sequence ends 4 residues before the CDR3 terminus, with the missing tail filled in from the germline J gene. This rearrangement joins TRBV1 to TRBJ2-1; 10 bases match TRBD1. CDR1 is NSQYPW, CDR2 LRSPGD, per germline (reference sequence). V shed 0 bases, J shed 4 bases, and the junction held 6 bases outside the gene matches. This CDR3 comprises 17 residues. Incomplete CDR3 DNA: TGCACCTGCAGTGCAGATCGGGACAGGGGTCGGTATGCT. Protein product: CTCSADRDRGRYA. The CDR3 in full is CTCSADRDRGRYAEQFF. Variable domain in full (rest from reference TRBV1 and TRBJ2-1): VTLLEQNPRWRLVPRGQAVNLRCILKNSQYPWMSWYQQDLQKQLQWLFTLRSPGDKEVKSLPGADYLATRVTDTELRLQVANMSQGRTLYCTCSADRDRGRYAEQFFGPGTRLTVL.

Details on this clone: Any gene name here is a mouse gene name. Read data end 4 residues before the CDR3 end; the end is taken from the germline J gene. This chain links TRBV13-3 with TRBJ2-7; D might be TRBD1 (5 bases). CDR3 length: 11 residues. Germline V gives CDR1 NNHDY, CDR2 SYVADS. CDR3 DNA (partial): TGTGCCAGCGCGGAGGGGTAT. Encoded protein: CASAEGY. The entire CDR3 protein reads CASAEGYEQYF.

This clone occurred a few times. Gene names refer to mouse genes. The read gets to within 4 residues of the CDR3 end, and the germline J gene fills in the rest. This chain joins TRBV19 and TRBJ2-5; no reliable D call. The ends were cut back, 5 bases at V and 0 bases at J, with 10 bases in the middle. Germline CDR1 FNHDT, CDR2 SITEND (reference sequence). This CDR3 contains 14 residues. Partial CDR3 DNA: TGTGCCAGCAGCCCAAACATTAACCAAGAC. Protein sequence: CASSPNINQD. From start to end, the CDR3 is CASSPNINQDTQYF.

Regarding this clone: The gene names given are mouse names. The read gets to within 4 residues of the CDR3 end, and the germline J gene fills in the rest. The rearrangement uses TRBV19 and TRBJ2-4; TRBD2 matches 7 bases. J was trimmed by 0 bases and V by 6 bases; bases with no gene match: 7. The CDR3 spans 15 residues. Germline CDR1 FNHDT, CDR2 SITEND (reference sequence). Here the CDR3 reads CASNPGGPSQNTLYF. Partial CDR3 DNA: TGTGCCAGCAACCCTGGGGGACCTAGTCAAAAC.

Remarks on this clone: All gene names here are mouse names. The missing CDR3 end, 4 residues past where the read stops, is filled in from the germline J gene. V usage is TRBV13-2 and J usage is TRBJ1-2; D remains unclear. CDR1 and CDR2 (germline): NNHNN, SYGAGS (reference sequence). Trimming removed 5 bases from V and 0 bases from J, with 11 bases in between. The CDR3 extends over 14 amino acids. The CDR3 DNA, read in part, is TGTGCCAGCGGCCAGGAGATTGCAAACTCC. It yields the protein CASGQEIANS. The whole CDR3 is CASGQEIANSDYTF.

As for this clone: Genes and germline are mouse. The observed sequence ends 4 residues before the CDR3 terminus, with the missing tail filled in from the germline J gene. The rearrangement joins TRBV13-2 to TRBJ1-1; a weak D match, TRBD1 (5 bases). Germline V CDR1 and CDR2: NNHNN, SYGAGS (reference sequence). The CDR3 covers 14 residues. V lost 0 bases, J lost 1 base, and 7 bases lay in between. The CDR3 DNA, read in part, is TGTGCCAGCGGTGATGCGACAGAAAACACA. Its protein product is CASGDATENT. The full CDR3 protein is CASGDATENTEVFF.

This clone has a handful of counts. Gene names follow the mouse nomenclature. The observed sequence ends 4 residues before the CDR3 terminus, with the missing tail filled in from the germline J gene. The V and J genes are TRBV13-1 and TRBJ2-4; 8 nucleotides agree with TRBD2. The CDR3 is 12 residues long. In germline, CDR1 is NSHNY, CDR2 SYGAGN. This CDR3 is CASRTGENTLYF. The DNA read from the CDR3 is TGTGCCAGCAGGACTGGGGAGAAC.

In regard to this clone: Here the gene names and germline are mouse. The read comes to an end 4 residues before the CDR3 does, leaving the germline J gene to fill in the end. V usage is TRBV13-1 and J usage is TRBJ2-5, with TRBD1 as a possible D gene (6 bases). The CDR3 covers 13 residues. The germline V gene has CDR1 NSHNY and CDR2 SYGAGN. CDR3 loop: CASSEQGGDTQYF. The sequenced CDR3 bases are TGTGCCAGCAGTGAACAGGGAGGAGAC.

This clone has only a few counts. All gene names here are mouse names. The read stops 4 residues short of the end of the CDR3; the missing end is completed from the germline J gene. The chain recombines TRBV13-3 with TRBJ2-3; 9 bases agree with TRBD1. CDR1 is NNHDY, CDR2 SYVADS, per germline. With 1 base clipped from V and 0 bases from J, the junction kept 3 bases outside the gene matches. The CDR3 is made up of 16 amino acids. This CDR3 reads CASSDTQGASAETLYF. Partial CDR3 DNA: TGTGCCAGCAGTGATACACAGGGGGCAAGTGCAGAA.

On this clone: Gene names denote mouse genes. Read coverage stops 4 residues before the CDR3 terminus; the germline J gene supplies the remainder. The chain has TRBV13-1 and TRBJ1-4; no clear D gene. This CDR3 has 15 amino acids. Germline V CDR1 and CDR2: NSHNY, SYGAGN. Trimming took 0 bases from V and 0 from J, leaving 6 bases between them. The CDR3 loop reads CASSDDLISNERLFF. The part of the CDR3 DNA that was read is TGTGCCAGCAGTGATGACCTGATTTCCAACGAA.